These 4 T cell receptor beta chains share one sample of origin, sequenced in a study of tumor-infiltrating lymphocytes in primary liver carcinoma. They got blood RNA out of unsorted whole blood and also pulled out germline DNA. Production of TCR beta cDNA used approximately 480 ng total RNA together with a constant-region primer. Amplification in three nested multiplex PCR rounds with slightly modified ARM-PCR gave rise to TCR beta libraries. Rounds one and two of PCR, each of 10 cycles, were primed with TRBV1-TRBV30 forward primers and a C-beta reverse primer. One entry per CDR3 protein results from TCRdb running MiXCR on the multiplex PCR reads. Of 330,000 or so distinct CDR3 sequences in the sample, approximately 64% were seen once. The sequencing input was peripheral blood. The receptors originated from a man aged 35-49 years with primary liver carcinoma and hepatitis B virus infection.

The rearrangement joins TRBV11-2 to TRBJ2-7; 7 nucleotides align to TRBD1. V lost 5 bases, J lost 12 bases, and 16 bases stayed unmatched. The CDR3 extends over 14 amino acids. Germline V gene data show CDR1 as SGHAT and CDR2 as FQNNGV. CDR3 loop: CASSPGTDLYEWYF. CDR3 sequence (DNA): TGTGCCAGCAGCCCGGGGACAGATCTCTACGAGTGGTACTTC.

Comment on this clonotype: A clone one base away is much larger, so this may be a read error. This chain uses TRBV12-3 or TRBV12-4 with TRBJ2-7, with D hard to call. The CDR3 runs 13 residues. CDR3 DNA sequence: TGTGCCAGCAATTTAAGCACGAGATACGAGCAGTACTTC. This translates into CASNLSTRYEQYF.

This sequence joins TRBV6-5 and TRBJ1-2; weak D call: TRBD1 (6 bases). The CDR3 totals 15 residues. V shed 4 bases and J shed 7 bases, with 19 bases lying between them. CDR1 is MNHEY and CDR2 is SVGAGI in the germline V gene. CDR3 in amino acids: CASSFFRQAMGGYTF. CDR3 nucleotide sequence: TGTGCCAGCAGTTTCTTCCGACAGGCAATGGGTGGCTACACCTTC.

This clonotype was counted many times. CDR3 DNA sequence: TGTGCCAGCAGCTGGGATAGACAGGGTGGCGAGCAGTACTTC. It is translated as CASSWDRQGGEQYF. This chain joins TRBV7-8 and TRBJ2-7, with 7 bases lining up with TRBD1. CDR3 length: 14 amino acids. Germline CDR1 SGHVS, CDR2 FQNEAQ. V dropped 4 bases and J dropped 6; count of bases not matched to a gene: 9. The entire variable domain, with the rest obtained from reference TRBV7-8 and TRBJ2-7, is as follows: GAGVSQSPRYKVAKRGQDVALRCDPISGHVSLFWYQQALGQGPEFLTYFQNEAQLDKSGLPSDRFFAERPEGSVSTLKIQRTQQEDSAVYLCASSWDRQGGEQYFGPGTRLTVT.